Listed here are 16 T cell receptor beta chains from one sample, sequenced in a study of molecular identifiers for immune sequencing clone quantification. TCRdb re-called the PCR reads through MiXCR, storing one row per CDR3 protein. The sample lists under 800,000 distinct CDR3 sequences; about 25% were seen once. The sample was naive CD8+ T cells from blood, with Jurkat cell RNA spiked in. As for subset: FACS-sorted CD8+CD4-CCR7+CD45RA+ naive T cells. These receptors were obtained from a human donor in good health. Some libraries in this study had Jurkat cell RNA spiked in.

On this clonotype: The junction departs from germline at one end; a sequencing error may be responsible. This rearrangement joins TRBV4-3 to TRBJ1-2, with D maybe TRBD1 (5 bases). CDR1 is LGHNA and CDR2 is YSLEER in the germline V gene. This CDR3 spans 17 amino acids. The CDR3 nucleotides are TGCGCCTGCAGCCAACTCCCCGGGCAGGGTGGGGCGCATGGCTACACCTTC. Encoded protein: CACSQLPGQGGAHGYTF.

This chain links TRBV27 with TRBJ2-7, with D maybe TRBD2 (5 bases). The CDR3 contains 14 residues. The V end was cut by 5 bases, the J end by 2 bases, with 13 bases between. Germline CDR1 is MNHEY and CDR2 is SMNVEV (reference sequence). CDR3 sequence (DNA): TGTGCCAGCAGTCCTGGCGGGCCAACCTACGAGCAGTACTTC. Encoded protein: CASSPGGPTYEQYF.

As concerns this clonotype: This sequence may be a read error, since a much larger clone differs from it by one base. V and J are TRBV7-2 and TRBJ2-3; TRBD2 matches at 10 bases. There are 18 residues in the CDR3. Germline loops: CDR1 SGHTA, CDR2 FQGNSA. The CDR3 bases are TGTGCCAGCAGCTTAGCGGGAACTAGCGGGGCTAGCACAGATGCGCAGTATTTT. As protein: CASSLAGTSGASTDAQYF.

A word on this clonotype: A junction end diverges from the germline sequence, so it may reflect a read error. The genes are TRBV4-1 and TRBJ2-1, with D uncertain. The CDR3 has 13 residues. CDR1 and CDR2 from the germline V gene are MGHRA and YSYEKL. CDR3 nucleotides: TGCGCCGGCAGCCAAGGACCGGGTCATGAGCAGTTCTTC. Translated: CAGSQGPGHEQFF.

CDR3 sequence reads: CASRSAGGGSGANVLTF. Here the CDR3 DNA reads TGCGCCAGCAGATCGGCAGGGGGCGGGTCTGGGGCCAACGTCCTGACTTTC. The chain has TRBV5-1 and TRBJ2-6; TRBD1 matches 8 bases. The germline V gene has CDR1 SGHRS and CDR2 YFSETQ. This CDR3 contains 17 residues. After removal of 5 bases from V and 1 base from J, the junction contained 8 bases not matched to a gene.

This clonotype was recorded many times. In DNA form, the CDR3 reads TGTGCCAGCAGCTTAGCTACAAAGTATGCCTACGAGCAGTACTTC. Translation gives CASSLATKYAYEQYF. This sequence joins TRBV7-9 and TRBJ2-7, with D hard to call. The germline V gene encodes CDR1 SEHNR and CDR2 FQNEAQ (reference sequence). CDR3 size: 15 residues. Trimming removed 0 bases from V and 2 bases from J, with 11 bases in between.

With regard to this clonotype: Just one base apart from a much larger clone, this may be a read error. V gene TRBV7-9 combines with J gene TRBJ2-2; a possible D gene is TRBD2 (6 bases). The CDR3 sequence is 13 residues long. The germline CDR1 and CDR2 sequences are SEHNR and FQNEAQ (reference sequence). CDR3 protein: CASTHLHTGGLFF. As DNA, the CDR3 is TGTGCCAGCACCCACCTGCACACCGGGGGGCTGTTTTTT.

This clonotype occurred a few times. V usage is TRBV28 and J usage is TRBJ1-3; D unclear. Deletions cut 3 bases from V and 0 bases from J, with 12 bases between. This CDR3 contains 16 residues. Germline CDR1 is MDHEN and CDR2 is SYDVKM. CDR3: CASSFPDGLSGNTIYF. CDR3 sequence (DNA): TGTGCCAGCAGTTTCCCCGACGGTCTCTCTGGAAACACCATATATTTT.

Details on this clonotype: A much larger clone is a single base away; this may be a read error. The rearrangement joins TRBV4-1 to TRBJ1-5, with a weak D call TRBD1 (5 bases). There are 15 residues in the CDR3. Germline CDR1 reads MGHRA; CDR2 reads YSYEKL. CDR3 sequence (DNA): TGCGCCAGCAGCAAATGGGGGGATAGCAATCTGCCCCAGCATTTT. This encodes CASSKWGDSNLPQHF.

This clonotype was recorded a few times. The chain employs TRBV27 and TRBJ2-7; D is ambiguous. CDR3 length: 13 amino acids. V dropped 4 bases and J dropped 0 bases, with 7 bases sitting between them. Looked up from germline, CDR1 is MNHEY and CDR2 is SMNVEV (reference sequence). This CDR3 reads CASSYQSSYEQYF. The CDR3 bases are TGTGCCAGCAGTTACCAGAGCTCCTACGAGCAGTACTTC.

This clonotype has a handful of counts. The CDR3 DNA reads as TGTGCCAGCAGTGAGAGGGGGGTGCTTTTAGATGAAAAACTGTTTTTT. Amino acid sequence: CASSERGVLLDEKLFF. The J gene is TRBJ1-4, the V gene TRBV6-1, with D perhaps matching TRBD1 (6 bases). CDR3 size: 16 residues. The V end was cut by 3 bases, the J end by 6 bases, with 17 bases between. Germline V gene lookup returns CDR1 MNHNS and CDR2 SASEGT.

Ten or more counts support this clonotype. This chain joins TRBV12-3 or TRBV12-4 and TRBJ2-4, with D perhaps matching TRBD1 (5 bases). Trimming removed 1 base from V and 8 bases from J, with 12 bases in between. The CDR3 is made up of 14 amino acids. As DNA, the CDR3 is TGTGCCAGCAGTTTAGTAGTCTTGGGGCACATTCAGTACTTC. Translation gives CASSLVVLGHIQYF.

This chain connects TRBV5-6 to TRBJ2-1; D gene unclear. This CDR3 spans 14 amino acids. Trimming removed 6 bases from V and 6 bases from J, with 16 bases in between. CDR1 SGHDT and CDR2 YYEEEE come from the germline V gene. In nucleotides, the CDR3 is TGTGCCAGCAAGGTCCAAAAAGAAAGCAATGAGCAGTTCTTC. Translation gives CASKVQKESNEQFF.

At least ten counts were recorded for this clonotype. CDR3 sequence: CASRELMNTEAFF. In DNA form, the CDR3 reads TGTGCCAGCAGGGAACTTATGAACACTGAAGCTTTCTTT. The chain couples TRBV7-2 to TRBJ1-1, with unresolved D. V was clipped by 6 bases and J by 0 bases, with 8 bases between them. Germline values: CDR1 SGHTA, CDR2 FQGNSA. This CDR3 spans 13 amino acids.

This chain joins TRBV20-1 and TRBJ1-1; perhaps TRBD1 as D (5 bases). The CDR3 runs 12 residues. The germline CDR1 and CDR2 sequences are DFQATT and SNEGSKA (reference sequence). The V end was cut by 4 bases, the J end by 2 bases, with 8 bases between. The CDR3 reads CSAKGLNTEAFF. The CDR3 coding sequence is TGCAGTGCTAAGGGGCTTAACACTGAAGCTTTCTTT.

As for this clonotype: The junction shows a germline mismatch at one end, possibly a read error. V and J are TRBV27 and TRBJ1-5; no definite D call. Germline CDR1 reads MNHEY; CDR2 reads SMNVEV (reference sequence). The CDR3 has 17 residues. CDR3 residues: CASSLYWAALANPPQPF. The CDR3 DNA reads TGTGCCAGCAGTTTATATTGGGCTGCCTTAGCCAATCCGCCCCAGCCTTTT.